The clone carrying this TCR beta chain was counted only a few times. What it binds is unknown. Germline V gives CDR1 SGHRS, CDR2 YFSETQ. This CDR3 region has 15 residues. Deletions cut 6 bases from V and 4 bases from J, with 17 bases between. This entry belongs to a study of response to subunit inactivated influenza vaccine. Study conclusions and caveats: With each seasonal influenza vaccination, the authors suggested, few new T cells are recruited.

TCRdb passed the RT-PCR reads through MiXCR, listing each CDR3 protein once. The repertoire holds some 540,000 distinct CDR3 sequences, with 20% to 25% as singletons. The same data also contributed to another study, on T cells expressing NK-cell markers. This second study notes: As the method of synthesis, 5'RACE template switching with UMIs yielded TCR beta cDNA. Sorted CD3+CD56+NKG2C+, CD3+CD56+NKG2C- and CD3+CD56-NKG2C+ T cells supplied TCR beta repertoires. Top CD8+ clonotypes included the dominant CD3+CD56+NKG2C+ clonotypes in several donors.

The TCR originated in a man aged 50 to 59 who received an inactivated influenza vaccine. This chain uses TRBV5-1 with TRBJ2-1; tentatively, D is TRBD1 (7 bases). The material was CD4+ T cells sorted from PBMCs, obtained 12 days after vaccination. CDR3 amino acids: CASISGGGPYNEQFF. The CDR3 nucleotides read TGCGCCAGCATCTCCGGAGGGGGCCCGTACAATGAGCAGTTCTTC.